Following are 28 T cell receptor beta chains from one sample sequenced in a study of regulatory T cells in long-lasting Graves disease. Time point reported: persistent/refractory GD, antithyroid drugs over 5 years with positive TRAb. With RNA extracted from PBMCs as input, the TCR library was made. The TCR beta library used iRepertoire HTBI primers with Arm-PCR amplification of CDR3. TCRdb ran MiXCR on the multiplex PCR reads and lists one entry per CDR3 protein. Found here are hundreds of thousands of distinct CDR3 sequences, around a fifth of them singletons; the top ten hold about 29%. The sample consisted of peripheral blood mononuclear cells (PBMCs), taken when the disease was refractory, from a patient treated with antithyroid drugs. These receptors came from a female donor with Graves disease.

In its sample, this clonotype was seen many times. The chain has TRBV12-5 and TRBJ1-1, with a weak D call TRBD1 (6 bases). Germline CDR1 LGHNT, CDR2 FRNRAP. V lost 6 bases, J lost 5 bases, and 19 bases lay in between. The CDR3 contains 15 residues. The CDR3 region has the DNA TGTGCTAGTGGATACCACATTGGGGGGCGGACTGAAGCTTTCTTT. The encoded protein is CASGYHIGGRTEAFF.

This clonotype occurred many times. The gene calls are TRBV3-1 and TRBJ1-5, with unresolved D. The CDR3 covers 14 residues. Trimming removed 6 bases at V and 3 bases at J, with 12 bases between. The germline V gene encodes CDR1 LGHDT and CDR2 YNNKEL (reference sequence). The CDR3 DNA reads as TGTGCCAGCAGTGGAGGACGGCACAATCAGCCCCAGCATTTT. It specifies CASSGGRHNQPQHF.

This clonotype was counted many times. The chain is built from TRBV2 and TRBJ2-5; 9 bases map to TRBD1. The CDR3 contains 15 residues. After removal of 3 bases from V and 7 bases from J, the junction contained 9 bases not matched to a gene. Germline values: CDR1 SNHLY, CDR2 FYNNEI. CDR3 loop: CASSEEGGTGMTQYF. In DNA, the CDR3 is TGTGCCAGCAGTGAGGAAGGGGGGACAGGGATGACCCAGTACTTC.

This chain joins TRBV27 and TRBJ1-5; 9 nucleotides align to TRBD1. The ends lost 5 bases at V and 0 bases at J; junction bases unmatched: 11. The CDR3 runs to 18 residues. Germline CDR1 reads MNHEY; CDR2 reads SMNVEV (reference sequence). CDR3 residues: CASSPMTGGKISNQPQHF. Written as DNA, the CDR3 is TGTGCCAGCAGTCCCATGACAGGGGGGAAAATTAGCAATCAGCCCCAGCATTTT.

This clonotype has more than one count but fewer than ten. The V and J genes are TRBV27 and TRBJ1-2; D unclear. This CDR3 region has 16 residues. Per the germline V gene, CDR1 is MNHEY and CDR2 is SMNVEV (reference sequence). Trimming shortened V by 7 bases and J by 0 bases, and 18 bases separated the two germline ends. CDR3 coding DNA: TGTGCCAGCAATCCACGCGGAGGGAAACCTAACTATGGCTACACCTTC. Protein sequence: CASNPRGGKPNYGYTF.

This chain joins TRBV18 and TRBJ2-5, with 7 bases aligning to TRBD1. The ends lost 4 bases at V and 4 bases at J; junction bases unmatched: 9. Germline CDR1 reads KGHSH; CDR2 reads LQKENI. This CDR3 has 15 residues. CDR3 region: CASSREGAAGETQYF. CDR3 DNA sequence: TGTGCCAGCTCACGCGAGGGGGCAGCTGGAGAGACCCAGTACTTC.

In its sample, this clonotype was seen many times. The CDR3 DNA is TGTGCCAGCAGTTTATTAATCTTGGGGAATTCCGCGAACACCGGGGAGCTGTTTTTT. Its translation is CASSLLILGNSANTGELFF. This chain links TRBV28 with TRBJ2-2, with no clear D. The CDR3 consists of 19 residues. In germline, CDR1 is MDHEN, CDR2 SYDVKM. V lost 1 base to trimming and J lost 0 bases, with 18 bases between them. Full variable domain (rest looked up from reference TRBV28 and TRBJ2-2): DVKVTQSSRYLVKRTGEKVFLECVQDMDHENMFWYRQDPGLGLRLIYFSYDVKMKEKGDIPEGYSVSREKKERFSLILESASTNQTSMYLCASSLLILGNSANTGELFFGEGSRLTVL.

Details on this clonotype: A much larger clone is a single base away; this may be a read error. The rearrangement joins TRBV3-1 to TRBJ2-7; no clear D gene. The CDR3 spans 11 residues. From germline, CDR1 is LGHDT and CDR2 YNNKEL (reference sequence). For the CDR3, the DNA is TGTGCCAGCATTCGAGCCTACGAGCAGTGCTTC. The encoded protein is CASIRAYEQCF.

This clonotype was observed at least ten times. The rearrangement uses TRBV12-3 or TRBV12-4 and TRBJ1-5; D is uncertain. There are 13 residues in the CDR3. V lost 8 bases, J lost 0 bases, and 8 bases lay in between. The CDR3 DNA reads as TGTGCCAGCCAGCTAACTAGCAATCAGCCCCAGCATTTT. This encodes CASQLTSNQPQHF.

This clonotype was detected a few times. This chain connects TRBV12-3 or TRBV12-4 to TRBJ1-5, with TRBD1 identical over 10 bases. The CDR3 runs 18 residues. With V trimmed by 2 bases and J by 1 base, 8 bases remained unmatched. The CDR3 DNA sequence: TGTGCCAGCAGTTTATTTTTCCGACAGGGGGCGAGCAATCAGCCCCAGCATTTT. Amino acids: CASSLFFRQGASNQPQHF.

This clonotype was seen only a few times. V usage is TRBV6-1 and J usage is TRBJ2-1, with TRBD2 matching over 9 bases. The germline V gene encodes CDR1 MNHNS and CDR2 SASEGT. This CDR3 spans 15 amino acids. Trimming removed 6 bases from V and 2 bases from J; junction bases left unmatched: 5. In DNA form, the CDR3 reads TGTGCCAGCAGAAACGCGGGGGGGCCCTACAATGAGCAGTTCTTC. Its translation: CASRNAGGPYNEQFF.

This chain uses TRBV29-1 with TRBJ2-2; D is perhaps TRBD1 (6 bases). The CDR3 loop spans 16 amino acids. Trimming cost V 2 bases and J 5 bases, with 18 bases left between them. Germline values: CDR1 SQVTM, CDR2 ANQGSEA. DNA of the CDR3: TGCAGCGTTGAATATAGTGGGGGCAGGGGAACCGGGGAGCTGTTTTTT. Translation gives CSVEYSGGRGTGELFF.

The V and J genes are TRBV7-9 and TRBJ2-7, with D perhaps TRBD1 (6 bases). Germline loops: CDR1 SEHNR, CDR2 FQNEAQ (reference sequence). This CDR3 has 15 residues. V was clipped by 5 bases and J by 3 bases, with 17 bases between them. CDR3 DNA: TGTGCCAGCAGCGACAGTACAACGGGACACTACGAGCAGTACTTC. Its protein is CASSDSTTGHYEQYF.

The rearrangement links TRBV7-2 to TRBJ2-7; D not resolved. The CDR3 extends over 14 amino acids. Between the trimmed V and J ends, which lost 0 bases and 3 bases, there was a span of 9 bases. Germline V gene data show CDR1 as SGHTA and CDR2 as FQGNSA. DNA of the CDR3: TGTGCCAGCAGCTTAGCGCGAACAGACTACGAGCAGTACTTC. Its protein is CASSLARTDYEQYF.

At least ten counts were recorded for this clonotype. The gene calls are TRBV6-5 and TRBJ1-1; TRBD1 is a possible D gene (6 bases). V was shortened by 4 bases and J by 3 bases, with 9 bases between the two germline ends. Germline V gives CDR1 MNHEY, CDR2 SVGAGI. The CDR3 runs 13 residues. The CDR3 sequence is CASSFQGHTEAFF. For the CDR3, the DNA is TGTGCCAGCAGTTTCCAGGGGCACACTGAAGCTTTCTTT.

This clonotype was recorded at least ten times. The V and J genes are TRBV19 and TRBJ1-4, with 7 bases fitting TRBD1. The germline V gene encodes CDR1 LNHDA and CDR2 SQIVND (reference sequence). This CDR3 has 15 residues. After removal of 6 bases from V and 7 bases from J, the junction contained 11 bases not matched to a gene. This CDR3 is CASRAKSGGGEKLFF. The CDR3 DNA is TGTGCCAGTAGGGCGAAATCAGGGGGTGGTGAAAAACTGTTTTTT.

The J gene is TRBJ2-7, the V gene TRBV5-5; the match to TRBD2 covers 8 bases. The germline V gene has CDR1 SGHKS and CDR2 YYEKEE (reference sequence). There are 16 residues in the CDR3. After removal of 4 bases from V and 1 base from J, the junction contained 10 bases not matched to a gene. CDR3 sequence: CASSMTAGGRSYEQYF. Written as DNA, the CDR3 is TGTGCCAGCAGCATGACCGCGGGGGGTCGATCCTACGAGCAGTACTTC.

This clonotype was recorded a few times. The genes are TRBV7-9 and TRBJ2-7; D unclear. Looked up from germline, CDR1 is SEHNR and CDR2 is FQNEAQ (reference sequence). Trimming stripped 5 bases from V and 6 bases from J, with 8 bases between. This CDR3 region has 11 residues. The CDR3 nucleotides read TGTGCCAGCAGCGGCCGGACCGAGCAGTACTTC. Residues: CASSGRTEQYF.

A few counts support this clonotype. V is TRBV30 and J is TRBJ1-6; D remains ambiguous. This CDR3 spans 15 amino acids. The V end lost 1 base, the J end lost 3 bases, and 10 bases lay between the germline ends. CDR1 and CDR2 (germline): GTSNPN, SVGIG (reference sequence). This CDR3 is CAWSERHSYNSPLHF. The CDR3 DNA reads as TGTGCCTGGAGTGAAAGACATAGCTATAATTCACCCCTCCACTTT.

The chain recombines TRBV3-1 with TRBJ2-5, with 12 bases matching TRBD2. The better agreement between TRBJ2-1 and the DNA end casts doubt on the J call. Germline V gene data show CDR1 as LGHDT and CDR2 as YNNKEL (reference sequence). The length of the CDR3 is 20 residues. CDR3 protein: CASSPTRRVPLAGGWYEQFF. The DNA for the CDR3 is TGTGCCAGCAGCCCAACAAGACGAGTCCCACTAGCGGGAGGTTGGTATGAGCAGTTCTTC.

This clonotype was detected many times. CDR3 protein: CASSDRGRGSPLHF. The CDR3 bases are TGTGCCAGCAGTGATAGGGGAAGGGGTTCACCCCTCCACTTT. The gene calls are TRBV2 and TRBJ1-6; a possible D gene is TRBD1 (5 bases). CDR1 SNHLY and CDR2 FYNNEI come from the germline V gene. The CDR3 is 14 amino acids. V gave up 3 bases and J gave up 9 bases, with 12 bases separating them. The full variable domain, with the rest looked up from reference TRBV2 and TRBJ1-6, is EPEVTQTPSHQVTQMGQEVILRCVPISNHLYFYWYRQILGQKVEFLVSFYNNEISEKSEIFDDQFSVERPDGSNFTLKIRSTKLEDSAMYFCASSDRGRGSPLHFGNGTRLTVT.

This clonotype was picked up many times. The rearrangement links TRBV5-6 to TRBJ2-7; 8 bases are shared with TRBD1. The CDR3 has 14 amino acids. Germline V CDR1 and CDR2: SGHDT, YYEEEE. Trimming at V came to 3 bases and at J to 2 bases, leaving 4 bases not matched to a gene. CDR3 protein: CASSSTGVPYEQYF. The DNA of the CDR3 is TGTGCCAGCAGCTCGACAGGGGTCCCCTACGAGCAGTACTTC. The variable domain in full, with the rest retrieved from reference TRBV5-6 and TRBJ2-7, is DAGVTQSPTHLIKTRGQQVTLRCSPKSGHDTVSWYQQALGQGPQFIFQYYEEEERQRGNFPDRFSGHQFPNYSSELNVNALLLGDSALYLCASSSTGVPYEQYFGPGTRLTVT.

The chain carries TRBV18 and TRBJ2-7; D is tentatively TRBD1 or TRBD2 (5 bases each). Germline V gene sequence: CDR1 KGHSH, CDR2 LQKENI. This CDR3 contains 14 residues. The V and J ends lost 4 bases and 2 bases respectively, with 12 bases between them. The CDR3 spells CASSLARGPYEQYF. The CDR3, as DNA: TGTGCCAGCTCACTGGCCCGGGGCCCCTACGAGCAGTACTTC.

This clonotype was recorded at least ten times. As DNA, the CDR3 is TGTGCCAGCAGCCGGGACAGGGGATCAGGCCCTAACTATGGCTACACCTTC. Translating it yields CASSRDRGSGPNYGYTF. V gene TRBV12-3 or TRBV12-4 combines with J gene TRBJ1-2; 10 bases agree with TRBD1. The CDR3 length is 17 residues. V shed 6 bases and J 0 bases; nucleotides not matched to a gene: 10.

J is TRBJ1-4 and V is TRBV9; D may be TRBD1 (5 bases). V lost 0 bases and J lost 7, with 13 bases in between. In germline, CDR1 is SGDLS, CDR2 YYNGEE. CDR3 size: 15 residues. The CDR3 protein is CASSVGGHGAEKLFF. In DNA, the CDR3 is TGTGCCAGCAGCGTAGGAGGGCATGGGGCTGAAAAACTGTTTTTT.

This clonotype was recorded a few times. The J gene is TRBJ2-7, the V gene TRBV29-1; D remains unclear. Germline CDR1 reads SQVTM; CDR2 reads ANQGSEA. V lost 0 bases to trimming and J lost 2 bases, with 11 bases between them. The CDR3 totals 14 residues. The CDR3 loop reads CSVEDTGRPYEQYF. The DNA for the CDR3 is TGCAGCGTTGAAGACACGGGCCGACCCTACGAGCAGTACTTC.

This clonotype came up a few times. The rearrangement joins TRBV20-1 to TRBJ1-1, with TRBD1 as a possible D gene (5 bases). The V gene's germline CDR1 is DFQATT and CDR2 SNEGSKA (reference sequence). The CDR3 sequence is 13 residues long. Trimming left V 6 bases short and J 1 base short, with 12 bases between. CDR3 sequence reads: CSAPIGGNTEAFF. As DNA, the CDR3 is TGCAGTGCCCCCATCGGGGGGAACACTGAAGCTTTCTTT.

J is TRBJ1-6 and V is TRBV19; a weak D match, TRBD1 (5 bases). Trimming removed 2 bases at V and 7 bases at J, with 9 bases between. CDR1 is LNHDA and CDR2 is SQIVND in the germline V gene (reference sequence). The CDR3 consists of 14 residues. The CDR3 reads CASSIRDRNSPLHF. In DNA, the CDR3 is TGTGCCAGTAGTATAAGAGACAGAAATTCACCCCTCCACTTT.